What follows are 25 T cell receptor beta chains derived from one specimen sequenced in a study of cytomegalovirus exposure and HLA in healthy donors. Primers for the PCR totalled 60 Vbeta and 13 Jbeta. The assay was immunoSEQ multiplex PCR, and TCRdb's table has in-frame clones only and misses some. The sample holds 120,000 or so clones, approximately 78% seen once. The sequenced material came from PBMCs. These receptors came from a young man in good health and CMV-seropositive.

The chain uses TRBV6-1 and TRBJ2-7; 8 positions match TRBD1. After removal of 0 bases from V and 2 bases from J, the junction contained 6 bases not matched to a gene. The CDR3 consists of 16 residues. Germline-derived CDR1 and CDR2 are MNHNS and SASEGT. The CDR3 sequence: CASSEAHRGTPYEQYF. The CDR3, as DNA: TGTGCCAGCAGTGAAGCCCACAGGGGGACACCCTACGAGCAGTACTTC.

A few counts support this clone. J is TRBJ2-2 and V is TRBV28; 12 nucleotides align to TRBD2. V was pared by 0 bases and J by 6 bases, with 2 bases of the junction left unmatched. Germline assignment: CDR1 MDHEN and CDR2 SYDVKM. This CDR3 region has 16 residues. The CDR3 sequence is CASSLWTSGRAGELFF. The DNA of the CDR3 is TGTGCCAGCAGTTTATGGACTAGCGGGAGAGCCGGGGAGCTGTTTTTT.

The chain's CDR3 is CASSLSNRGLDEQYF. The DNA of the CDR3 is TGTGCCAGCAGTTTATCGAACAGGGGGCTTGACGAGCAGTACTTC. The rearrangement links TRBV27 to TRBJ2-7; TRBD1 agrees at 9 bases. V lost 0 bases and J lost 5; bases outside the gene matches: 5. CDR1 is MNHEY, CDR2 SMNVEV, per germline (reference sequence). This CDR3 has 15 amino acids.

The chain joins TRBV10-3 to TRBJ2-5; TRBD2 matches at 7 bases. This CDR3 spans 15 amino acids. V was pared by 2 bases and J by 5 bases, with 8 bases of the junction left unmatched. Germline V lookup: CDR1 ENHRY, CDR2 SYGVKD. The CDR3 region is CAISEGWEGTETQYF. DNA for the CDR3: TGTGCCATCAGTGAGGGATGGGAGGGGACGGAGACCCAGTACTTC.

V is TRBV6-4 and J is TRBJ2-6, with 7 nucleotides matching TRBD2. The CDR3 contains 16 residues. V was clipped by 6 bases and J by 0 bases; unmatched bases: 5. Looked up from germline, CDR1 is MRHNA and CDR2 is SNTAGT. This CDR3 reads CASSSGASSGANVLTF. The DNA of the CDR3 is TGTGCCAGCAGCAGCGGGGCAAGCTCTGGGGCCAACGTCCTGACTTTC.

This rearrangement joins TRBV12-5 to TRBJ2-5; D perhaps matches TRBD2 (8 bases). Germline V gene sequence: CDR1 LGHNT, CDR2 FRNRAP. CDR3 size: 15 residues. Trimming took off 7 bases at V and 5 bases at J, with 20 bases between the two ends. CDR3 region: CASALNRGGRETQYF. DNA for the CDR3: TGTGCTAGTGCTCTCAACAGGGGCGGGAGGGAGACCCAGTACTTC.

This chain joins TRBV5-1 and TRBJ2-7, with 10 positions matching TRBD2. This CDR3 region has 15 residues. V lost 4 bases to trimming and J lost 6 bases; unmatched junction nucleotides: 10. Germline V gene data show CDR1 as SGHRS and CDR2 as YFSETQ. CDR3 region: CASSPEAGLALEQYF. In DNA form, the CDR3 reads TGCGCCAGCAGCCCCGAAGCGGGACTAGCGCTCGAGCAGTACTTC.

V and J are TRBV5-1 and TRBJ1-2; D call uncertain. The V and J ends lost 4 bases and 2 bases respectively, with 12 bases between them. The CDR3 has 14 residues. CDR1 is SGHRS, CDR2 YFSETQ, per germline. Written as DNA, the CDR3 is TGCGCCAGCAGCAAGGCCGACAAGAACTATGGCTACACCTTC. Protein: CASSKADKNYGYTF.

This clone appeared a single time. The chain combines TRBV10-3 with TRBJ1-2, with TRBD1 identical over 7 bases. Germline V gene data show CDR1 as ENHRY and CDR2 as SYGVKD. The V gene end was trimmed by 0 bases and the J gene end by 4 bases; junction bases not matched to a gene: 8. The CDR3 covers 16 residues. CDR3 residues: CAISESEYGTVYGYTF. The CDR3 region has the DNA TGTGCCATCAGTGAGTCTGAGTATGGGACAGTCTATGGCTACACCTTC.

The chain couples TRBV27 to TRBJ2-7, with D unresolved. The CDR3 extends over 16 amino acids. Germline assignment: CDR1 MNHEY and CDR2 SMNVEV (reference sequence). Trimming pared 3 bases from V and 2 bases from J, leaving 17 bases between. The CDR3 DNA follows: TGTGCCAGCAGTTTGTACCGAAATCATGGCCCCTACGAGCAGTACTTC. This codes for CASSLYRNHGPYEQYF.

The rearrangement joins TRBV10-3 to TRBJ2-7, with 10 nucleotides matching TRBD1. CDR1 and CDR2 (germline): ENHRY, SYGVKD. This CDR3 is 14 amino acids long. With 7 bases clipped from V and 5 bases from J, the junction kept 8 bases outside the gene matches. For the CDR3, the DNA is TGTGCCATCAATGGTGGGACAGGGGTGAACGAGCAGTACTTC. This sequence encodes CAINGGTGVNEQYF.

The rearrangement joins TRBV28 to TRBJ1-2; a possible D gene is TRBD1 (6 bases). The CDR3 contains 11 residues. The germline V gene has CDR1 MDHEN and CDR2 SYDVKM. V was shortened by 7 bases and J by 3 bases, with 6 bases between the two germline ends. CDR3 loop: CASNRDYGYTF. The CDR3 coding sequence is TGTGCCAGCAACAGGGACTATGGCTACACCTTC.

The chain uses TRBV9 and TRBJ2-7, with D perhaps matching TRBD2 (5 bases). This CDR3 contains 14 residues. V gave up 3 bases and J gave up 0 bases, with 10 bases separating them. The germline V gene encodes CDR1 SGDLS and CDR2 YYNGEE. CDR3 protein: CASSAERSSYEQYF. In nucleotides, the CDR3 is TGTGCCAGCAGCGCAGAGCGGTCCTCCTACGAGCAGTACTTC.

This clone was detected a few times. This rearrangement joins TRBV9 to TRBJ1-1; 7 bases line up with TRBD1. V trimming: 4 bases; J trimming: 4 bases; junction bases outside the gene matches: 7. CDR3 length equals 14 residues. Germline V CDR1 and CDR2: SGDLS, YYNGEE. CDR3 in amino acids: CASSPQGVSTEAFF. In DNA, the CDR3 is TGTGCCAGCAGCCCGCAGGGGGTGAGCACTGAAGCTTTCTTT.

The rearrangement uses TRBV27 and TRBJ2-7; 7 nucleotides agree with TRBD1. V shed 3 bases and J 4 bases; nucleotides not matched to a gene: 12. The CDR3 is 16 amino acids. Looked up from germline, CDR1 is MNHEY and CDR2 is SMNVEV (reference sequence). CDR3 in DNA: TGTGCCAGCAGTTTTAAACACCGGGACAGCGTGTACGAGCAGTACTTC. Residues: CASSFKHRDSVYEQYF.

The gene calls are TRBV5-4 and TRBJ2-7; TRBD1 matches 7 bases. The CDR3 has 14 amino acids. The germline V gene encodes CDR1 SGHNT and CDR2 YYREEE (reference sequence). The junction had 5 bases not matched to a gene; V was cut back by 0 bases and J by 5 bases. CDR3 in DNA: TGTGCCAGCAGCTTGGGTGGAACAGGGGACGAGCAGTACTTC. Protein product: CASSLGGTGDEQYF.

This CDR3 reads CASSPRPPGTGVNEQFF. CDR3 DNA sequence: TGTGCCAGCAGCCCCCGACCGCCCGGGACAGGGGTCAATGAGCAGTTCTTC. The genes are TRBV7-3 and TRBJ2-1; 10 nucleotides agree with TRBD1. Germline V gives CDR1 SGHTA, CDR2 FQGTGA. This CDR3 spans 17 amino acids. With 5 bases clipped from V and 6 bases from J, the junction kept 13 bases outside the gene matches.

This chain uses TRBV30 with TRBJ1-2; no definite D call. This CDR3 comprises 12 residues. Looked up from germline, CDR1 is GTSNPN and CDR2 is SVGIG (reference sequence). V shed 4 bases and J shed 5 bases, with 11 bases lying between them. Written as DNA, the CDR3 is TGTGCCTGGACCGAGGTGCCTTATGGCTACACCTTC. Protein: CAWTEVPYGYTF.

The J gene is TRBJ2-5, the V gene TRBV28; possibly TRBD2 for D (5 bases). The V gene's germline CDR1 is MDHEN and CDR2 SYDVKM. CDR3 size: 15 residues. V was trimmed by 8 bases and J by 5 bases, leaving 21 bases between them. The CDR3 region is CASGGLNADWETQYF. The CDR3 DNA sequence: TGTGCCAGCGGTGGTTTAAACGCGGACTGGGAGACCCAGTACTTC.

The chain links TRBV29-1 to TRBJ2-7, with a tentative D call TRBD2 (6 bases). In germline, CDR1 is SQVTM, CDR2 ANQGSEA. CDR3 length equals 14 residues. Trimming stripped 2 bases from V and 2 bases from J, with 13 bases between. CDR3 coding DNA: TGCAGCGTTGAACTTGGACGGGAGACCTACGAGCAGTACTTC. Translation gives CSVELGRETYEQYF.

This chain connects TRBV19 to TRBJ2-7; D is perhaps TRBD1 (5 bases). The CDR3 sequence is 16 residues long. V was shortened by 0 bases and J by 1 base, with 13 bases between the two germline ends. Germline V lookup: CDR1 LNHDA, CDR2 SQIVND (reference sequence). The CDR3 DNA reads as TGTGCCAGTAGTATAGACGGACATAGGATATCCTACGAGCAGTACTTC. Residues: CASSIDGHRISYEQYF.

This sequence joins TRBV29-1 and TRBJ2-1, with 13 bases matching TRBD2. In germline, CDR1 is SQVTM, CDR2 ANQGSEA. J gave up 6 bases and V 7 bases, and 9 bases lay outside the gene matches. The CDR3 totals 15 residues. The CDR3: CSAVRLAGGSNEQFF. The DNA of the CDR3 is TGCAGCGCTGTGCGACTAGCGGGAGGTTCCAATGAGCAGTTCTTC.

The rearrangement uses TRBV15 and TRBJ2-7; no clear D gene. This CDR3 is built from 12 residues. From germline, CDR1 is LNHNV and CDR2 YYDKDF (reference sequence). V was clipped by 1 base and J by 3 bases, with 4 bases between them. The CDR3, as DNA: TGTGCCACCAGCAGAGTCTACTACGAGCAGTACTTC. Translation: CATSRVYYEQYF. Supplemented by reference TRBV15 and TRBJ2-7, the full variable domain reads DAMVIQNPRYQVTQFGKPVTLSCSQTLNHNVMYWYQQKSSQAPKLLFHYYDKDFNNEADTPDNFQSRRPNTSFCFLDIRSPGLGDTAMYLCATSRVYYEQYFGPGTRLTVT.

This clone was seen more than once but under ten times. This sequence joins TRBV5-1 and TRBJ2-7, with D maybe TRBD1 (5 bases). V lost 4 bases to trimming and J lost 2 bases, with 16 bases between them. Germline-derived CDR1 and CDR2 are SGHRS and YFSETQ. The CDR3 is 15 residues long. CDR3 DNA sequence: TGCGCCAGCAGCCTAGACAGTACCCTTACCTACGAGCAGTACTTC. Protein: CASSLDSTLTYEQYF.

The J gene is TRBJ2-5, the V gene TRBV7-9; TRBD1 might be the D (6 bases). The CDR3 has 14 amino acids. Germline CDR1 is SEHNR and CDR2 is FQNEAQ (reference sequence). Between the trimmed V and J ends, which lost 2 bases and 2 bases, there was a span of 9 bases. The CDR3 loop reads CASSLTGNQETQYF. DNA for the CDR3: TGTGCCAGCAGCTTAACAGGGAATCAAGAGACCCAGTACTTC.